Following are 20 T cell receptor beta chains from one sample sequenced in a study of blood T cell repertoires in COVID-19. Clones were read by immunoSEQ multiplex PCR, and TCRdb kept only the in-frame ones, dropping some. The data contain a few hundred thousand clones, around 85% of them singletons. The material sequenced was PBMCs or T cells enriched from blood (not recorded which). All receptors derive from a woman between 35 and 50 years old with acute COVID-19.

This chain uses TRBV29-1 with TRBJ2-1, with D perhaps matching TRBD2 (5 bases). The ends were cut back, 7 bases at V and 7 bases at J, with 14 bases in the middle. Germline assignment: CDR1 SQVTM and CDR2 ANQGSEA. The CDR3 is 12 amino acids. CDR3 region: CSAPRVGNEQFF. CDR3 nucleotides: TGCAGCGCCCCGAGGGTGGGAAATGAGCAGTTCTTC.

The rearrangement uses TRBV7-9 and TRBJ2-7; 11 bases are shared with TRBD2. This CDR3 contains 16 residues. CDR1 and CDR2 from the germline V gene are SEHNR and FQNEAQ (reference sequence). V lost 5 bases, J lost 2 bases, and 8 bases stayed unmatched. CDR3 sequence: CASSISGTSGAYEQYF. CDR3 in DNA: TGTGCCAGCAGCATATCTGGGACTAGCGGAGCCTACGAGCAGTACTTC.

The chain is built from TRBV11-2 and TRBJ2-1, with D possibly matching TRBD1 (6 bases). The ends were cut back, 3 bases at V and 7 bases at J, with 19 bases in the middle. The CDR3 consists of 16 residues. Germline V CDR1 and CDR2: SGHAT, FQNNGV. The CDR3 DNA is TGTGCCAGCAGCTTGGAGACCGGGACAAGGAGAAATGAGCAGTTCTTC. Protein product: CASSLETGTRRNEQFF.

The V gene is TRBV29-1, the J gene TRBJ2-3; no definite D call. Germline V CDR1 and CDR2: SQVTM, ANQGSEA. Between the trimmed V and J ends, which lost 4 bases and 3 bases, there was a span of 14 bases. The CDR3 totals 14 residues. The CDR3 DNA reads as TGCAGCGTTGGCGGTGGAGAGGTGACAGATACGCAGTATTTT. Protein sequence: CSVGGGEVTDTQYF.

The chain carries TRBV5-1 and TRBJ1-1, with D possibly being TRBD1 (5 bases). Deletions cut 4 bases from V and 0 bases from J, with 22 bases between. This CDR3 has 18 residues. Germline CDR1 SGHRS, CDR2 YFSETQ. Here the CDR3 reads CASSGWHGSWGMNTEAFF. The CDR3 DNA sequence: TGCGCCAGCAGCGGCTGGCACGGTTCGTGGGGCATGAACACTGAAGCTTTCTTT. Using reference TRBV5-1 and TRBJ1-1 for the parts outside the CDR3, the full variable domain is KAGVTQTPRYLIKTRGQQVTLSCSPISGHRSVSWYQQTPGQGLQFLFEYFSETQRNKGNFPGRFSGRQFSNSRSEMNVSTLELGDSALYLCASSGWHGSWGMNTEAFFGQGTRLTVV.

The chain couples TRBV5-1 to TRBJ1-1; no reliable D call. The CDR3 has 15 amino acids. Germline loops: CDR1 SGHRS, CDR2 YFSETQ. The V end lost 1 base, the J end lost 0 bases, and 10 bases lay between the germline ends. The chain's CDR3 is CASSLSAAMNTEAFF. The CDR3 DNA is TGCGCCAGCAGCTTGTCGGCGGCCATGAACACTGAAGCTTTCTTT.

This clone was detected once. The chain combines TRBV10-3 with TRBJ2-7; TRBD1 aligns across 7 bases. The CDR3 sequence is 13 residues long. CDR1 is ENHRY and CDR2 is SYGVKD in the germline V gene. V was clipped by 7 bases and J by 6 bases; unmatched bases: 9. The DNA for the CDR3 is TGTGCCATCACCGGGACAGCTTCGGGCGAGCAGTACTTC. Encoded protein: CAITGTASGEQYF.

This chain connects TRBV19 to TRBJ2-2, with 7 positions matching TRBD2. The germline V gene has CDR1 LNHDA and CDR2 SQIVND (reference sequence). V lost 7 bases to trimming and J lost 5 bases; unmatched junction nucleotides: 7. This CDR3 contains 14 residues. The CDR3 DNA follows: TGTGCCAGTAACCGGGACTATAATACCGGGGAGCTGTTTTTT. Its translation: CASNRDYNTGELFF.

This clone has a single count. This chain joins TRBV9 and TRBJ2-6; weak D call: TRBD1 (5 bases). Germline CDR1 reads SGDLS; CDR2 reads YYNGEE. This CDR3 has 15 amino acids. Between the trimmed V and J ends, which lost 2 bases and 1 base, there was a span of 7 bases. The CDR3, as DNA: TGTGCCAGCAGCGTTACAGGTTCTGGGGCCAACGTCCTGACTTTC. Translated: CASSVTGSGANVLTF. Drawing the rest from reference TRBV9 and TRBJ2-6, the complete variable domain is DSGVTQTPKHLITATGQRVTLRCSPRSGDLSVYWYQQSLDQGLQFLIQYYNGEERAKGNILERFSAQQFPDLHSELNLSSLELGDSALYFCASSVTGSGANVLTFGAGSRLTVL.

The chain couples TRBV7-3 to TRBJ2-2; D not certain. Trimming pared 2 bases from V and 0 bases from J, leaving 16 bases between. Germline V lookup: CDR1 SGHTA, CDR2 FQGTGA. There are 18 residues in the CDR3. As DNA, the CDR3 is TGTGCCAGCAGCTTAGGCGGTGTGGCATCCGCGAACACCGGGGAGCTGTTTTTT. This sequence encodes CASSLGGVASANTGELFF.

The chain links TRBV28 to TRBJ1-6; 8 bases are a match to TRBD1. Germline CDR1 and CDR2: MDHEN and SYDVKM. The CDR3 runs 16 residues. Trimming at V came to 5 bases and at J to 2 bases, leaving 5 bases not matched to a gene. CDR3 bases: TGTGCCAGCAGTCCTGACAGGGGCCCCTATAATTCACCCCTCCACTTT. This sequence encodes CASSPDRGPYNSPLHF.

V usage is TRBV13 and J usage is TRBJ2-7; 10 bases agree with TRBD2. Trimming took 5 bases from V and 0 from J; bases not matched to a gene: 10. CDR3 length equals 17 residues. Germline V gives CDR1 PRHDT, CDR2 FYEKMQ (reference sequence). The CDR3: CASSRGLAVGNSYEQYF. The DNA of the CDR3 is TGTGCCAGCAGCCGAGGACTAGCGGTGGGGAACTCCTACGAGCAGTACTTC.

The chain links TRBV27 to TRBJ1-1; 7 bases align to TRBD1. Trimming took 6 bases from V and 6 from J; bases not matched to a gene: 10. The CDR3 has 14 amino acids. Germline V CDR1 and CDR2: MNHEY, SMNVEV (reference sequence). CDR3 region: CASSTRDSRSEAFF. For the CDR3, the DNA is TGTGCCAGCAGCACCCGGGACAGTCGGTCTGAAGCTTTCTTT.

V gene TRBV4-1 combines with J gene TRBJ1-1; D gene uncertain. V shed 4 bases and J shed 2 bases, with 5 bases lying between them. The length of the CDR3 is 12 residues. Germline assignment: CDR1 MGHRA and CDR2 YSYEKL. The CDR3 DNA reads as TGCGCCAGCAGCCGCACAAACACTGAAGCTTTCTTT. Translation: CASSRTNTEAFF.

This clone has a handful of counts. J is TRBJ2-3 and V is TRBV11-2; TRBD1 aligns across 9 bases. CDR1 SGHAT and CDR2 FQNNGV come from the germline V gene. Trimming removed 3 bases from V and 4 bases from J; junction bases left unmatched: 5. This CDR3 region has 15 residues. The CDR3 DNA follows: TGTGCCAGCAGCTTTACCACAGGGGGCGCAGATACGCAGTATTTT. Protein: CASSFTTGGADTQYF.

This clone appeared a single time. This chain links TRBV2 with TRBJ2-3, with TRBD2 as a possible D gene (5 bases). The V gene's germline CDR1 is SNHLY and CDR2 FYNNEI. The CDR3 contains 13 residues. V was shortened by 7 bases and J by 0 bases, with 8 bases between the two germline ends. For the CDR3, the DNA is TGTGCCAGCACCCAGCGGAGCACAGATACGCAGTATTTT. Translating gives CASTQRSTDTQYF.

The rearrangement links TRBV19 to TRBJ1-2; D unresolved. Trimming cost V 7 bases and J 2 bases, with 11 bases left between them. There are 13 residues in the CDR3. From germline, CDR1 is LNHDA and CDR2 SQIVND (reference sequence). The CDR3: CASNPQMNYGYTF. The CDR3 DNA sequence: TGTGCCAGTAACCCCCAGATGAACTATGGCTACACCTTC. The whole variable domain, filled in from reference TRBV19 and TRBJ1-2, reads DGGITQSPKYLFRKEGQNVTLSCEQNLNHDAMYWYRQDPGQGLRLIYYSQIVNDFQKGDIAEGYSVSREKKESFPLTVTSAQKNPTAFYLCASNPQMNYGYTFGSGTRLTVV.

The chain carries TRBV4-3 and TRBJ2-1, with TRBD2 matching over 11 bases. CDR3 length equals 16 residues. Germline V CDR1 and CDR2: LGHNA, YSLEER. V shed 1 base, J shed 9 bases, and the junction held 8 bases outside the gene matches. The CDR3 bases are TGCGCCAGCAGCCAAGTACTAGCGGGAGTCGGTGTTGAGCAGTTCTTC. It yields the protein CASSQVLAGVGVEQFF.

CDR3: CASSYSTAGADTQYF. CDR3 coding DNA: TGTGCCAGCAGTTACTCGACAGCGGGAGCAGATACGCAGTATTTT. The chain recombines TRBV6-2 or TRBV6-3 with TRBJ2-3; 8 bases line up with TRBD2. This CDR3 is 15 amino acids long. The germline V gene encodes CDR1 MNHEY and CDR2 SVGEGT. V lost 0 bases to trimming and J lost 4 bases; unmatched junction nucleotides: 3.

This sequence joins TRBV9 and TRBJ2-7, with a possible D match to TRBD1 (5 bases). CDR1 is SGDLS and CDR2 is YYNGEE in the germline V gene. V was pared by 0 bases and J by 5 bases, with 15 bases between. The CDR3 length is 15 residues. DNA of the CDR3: TGTGCCAGCAGCGTAGACCTCACCAGGGCGCACGAGCAGTACTTC. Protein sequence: CASSVDLTRAHEQYF.